This T cell receptor beta chain was recorded in a study of blood T cell repertoires in COVID-19. This CDR3 has 15 amino acids. Assay used: immunoSEQ multiplex PCR; TCRdb lists only in-frame clones, some missing. The sample has 60,000 or so clones; under 90% are singletons. Sequencing was performed on peripheral blood. The TCR sequence derives from a woman older than 75 with acute or convalescent COVID-19. The chain uses TRBV21-1 and TRBJ1-2; the table names TRBD1, a call not compared with the DNA. TRBV21-1 is marked as a pseudogene. The CDR3 DNA reads TGTGCCAGCAGCACCGACAGGCCGGCGGTCCAGGGCTACACCTTC. Translating it yields CASSTDRPAVQGYTF.